Listed here are 24 T cell receptor beta chains from one sample, sequenced in a study of cytomegalovirus exposure and HLA in healthy donors. PCR primers comprised 60 Vbeta and 13 Jbeta primers. Some clones are missing from TCRdb's copy, which holds only in-frame ones; the method was immunoSEQ multiplex PCR. Of around 80,000 clones listed, approximately 62% are singletons. Source material: PBMCs. The receptors derive from a male donor in good health and CMV-seropositive.

V usage is TRBV5-6 and J usage is TRBJ1-5; D ambiguous. The CDR3 runs 13 residues. Germline loops: CDR1 SGHDT, CDR2 YYEEEE. Trimming shortened V by 4 bases and J by 0 bases, and 5 bases separated the two germline ends. CDR3 in DNA: TGTGCCAGCAGCCTTTATAGCAATCAGCCCCAGCATTTT. It encodes CASSLYSNQPQHF.

V usage is TRBV28 and J usage is TRBJ2-3; maybe TRBD2 (5 bases). The CDR3 is made up of 18 amino acids. The ends were cut back, 3 bases at V and 4 bases at J, with 23 bases in the middle. Germline values: CDR1 MDHEN, CDR2 SYDVKM. The CDR3: CASSFGGKGSTIADTQYF. Written as DNA, the CDR3 is TGTGCCAGCAGTTTTGGAGGTAAAGGAAGTACGATCGCAGATACGCAGTATTTT.

The gene calls are TRBV5-6 and TRBJ2-3, with TRBD2 identical over 9 bases. Germline V gene data show CDR1 as SGHDT and CDR2 as YYEEEE. The CDR3 is made up of 15 amino acids. Trimming at V came to 3 bases and at J to 4 bases, leaving 6 bases not matched to a gene. The CDR3 reads CASSSAGGQADTQYF. For the CDR3, the DNA is TGTGCCAGCAGCTCGGCGGGGGGGCAGGCAGATACGCAGTATTTT.

The chain links TRBV19 to TRBJ1-5; D uncertain. The CDR3 covers 12 residues. Per the germline V gene, CDR1 is LNHDA and CDR2 is SQIVND (reference sequence). Deletions cut 6 bases from V and 13 bases from J, with 16 bases between. CDR3 sequence (DNA): TGTGCCAGTAGACAAGACCCTGGACTACAGCATTTT. This codes for CASRQDPGLQHF.

There are a few counts of this clone. This chain joins TRBV27 and TRBJ1-1, with D perhaps TRBD1 (5 bases). The ends were cut back, 5 bases at V and 1 base at J, with 14 bases in the middle. Germline-derived CDR1 and CDR2 are MNHEY and SMNVEV (reference sequence). CDR3 length equals 15 residues. The CDR3 region has the DNA TGTGCCAGCAGTGCTTCTGACAGTCCGAACACTGAAGCTTTCTTT. As protein: CASSASDSPNTEAFF.

The count of this clone is one. This sequence joins TRBV9 and TRBJ1-4; no reliable D call. The V end was cut by 3 bases, the J end by 2 bases, with 8 bases between. Germline-derived CDR1 and CDR2 are SGDLS and YYNGEE. This CDR3 spans 14 amino acids. The DNA of the CDR3 is TGTGCCAGCAGCGGACGTAGCACTAATGAAAAACTGTTTTTT. This translates into CASSGRSTNEKLFF.

The chain couples TRBV7-6 to TRBJ2-7, with 12 bases aligning to TRBD1. Germline CDR1 reads SGHVS; CDR2 reads FNYEAQ. This CDR3 is 15 amino acids long. The J segment lost 5 bases and the V segment lost 4 bases, leaving 6 bases of the junction unmatched. Here the CDR3 reads CASSSGQGAIDEQYF. Here the CDR3 DNA reads TGTGCCAGCAGCTCGGGACAGGGGGCAATCGACGAGCAGTACTTC.

The rearrangement links TRBV5-6 to TRBJ1-5, with TRBD1 identical over 7 bases. The germline V gene has CDR1 SGHDT and CDR2 YYEEEE. Germline trimming cut 0 bases from V and 7 bases from J; bases unmatched to any gene: 10. This CDR3 region has 16 residues. The CDR3 protein is CASSLEGAGVGQPQHF. The CDR3 DNA reads as TGTGCCAGCAGCTTGGAGGGGGCAGGGGTTGGCCAGCCCCAGCATTTT.

This clone was detected a few times. The chain is built from TRBV11-3 and TRBJ2-1, with TRBD2 as a possible D gene (6 bases). The CDR3 length is 13 residues. CDR1 is SGHNT and CDR2 is YENEEA in the germline V gene. V was cut by 0 bases and J by 10 bases, with 10 bases left in between. CDR3 nucleotide sequence: TGTGCCAGCAGCTTAGATGGTAGCGGAGAGCAGTTCTTC. Translating it yields CASSLDGSGEQFF. Supplemented by reference TRBV11-3 and TRBJ2-1, the full variable domain reads EAGVVQSPRYKIIEKKQPVAFWCNPISGHNTLYWYLQNLGQGPELLIRYENEEAVDDSQLPKDRFSAERLKGVDSTLKIQPAELGDSAVYLCASSLDGSGEQFFGPGTRLTVL.

In its sample, this clone was seen a few times. The chain carries TRBV2 and TRBJ1-2; 9 nucleotides line up with TRBD1. Germline lookup yields CDR1 SNHLY and CDR2 FYNNEI. The CDR3 totals 14 residues. V trimming: 6 bases; J trimming: 7 bases; junction bases outside the gene matches: 9. CDR3 in DNA: TGTGCCAGCAGCCCCCCCGGGACAGGGAGTGGCTACACCTTC. It codes for CASSPPGTGSGYTF.

The V call is TRBV6-5, the J call TRBJ1-5; 7 bases align to TRBD1. The V gene's germline CDR1 is MNHEY and CDR2 SVGAGI. After removal of 4 bases from V and 9 bases from J, the junction contained 3 bases not matched to a gene. The CDR3 totals 12 residues. The CDR3 loop reads CASSSGQLPQHF. CDR3 coding DNA: TGTGCCAGCAGTTCGGGACAGCTGCCCCAGCATTTT.

The CDR3 sequence is CASSFGQEGYEQYF. Here the CDR3 DNA reads TGTGCCAGCAGTTTCGGCCAGGAGGGCTACGAGCAGTACTTC. This rearrangement joins TRBV6-5 to TRBJ2-7, with D perhaps matching TRBD2 (6 bases). The ends were cut back, 4 bases at V and 3 bases at J, with 13 bases in the middle. CDR3 size: 14 residues. Germline V CDR1 and CDR2: MNHEY, SVGAGI.

This clone was seen just once. The V and J genes are TRBV5-1 and TRBJ1-5; D is possibly TRBD1 (6 bases). The V and J ends lost 5 bases and 2 bases respectively, with 17 bases between them. CDR1 SGHRS and CDR2 YFSETQ come from the germline V gene. The CDR3 loop spans 16 amino acids. The chain's CDR3 is CASSQGGGAGNQPQHF. The CDR3 DNA reads TGCGCCAGCAGTCAAGGGGGGGGCGCGGGCAATCAGCCCCAGCATTTT.

This clone was observed a few times. The gene calls are TRBV9 and TRBJ1-3, with a tentative D call TRBD1 (6 bases). The CDR3 covers 15 residues. CDR1 and CDR2 (germline): SGDLS, YYNGEE. The V and J ends lost 4 bases and 0 bases respectively, with 11 bases between them. CDR3: CASSPPGVSGNTIYF. CDR3 in DNA: TGTGCCAGCAGCCCACCAGGGGTCTCTGGAAACACCATATATTTT.

The chain joins TRBV27 to TRBJ2-1; D unclear. The CDR3 loop spans 13 amino acids. The V gene's germline CDR1 is MNHEY and CDR2 SMNVEV (reference sequence). V lost 6 bases and J 5 bases, leaving 11 bases between the germline ends. The CDR3 is CASSHDTNNEQFF. The CDR3 nucleotides read TGTGCCAGCAGCCACGACACCAACAATGAGCAGTTCTTC.

J is TRBJ2-7 and V is TRBV5-6; the match to TRBD2 covers 12 bases. This CDR3 region has 15 residues. Germline lookup yields CDR1 SGHDT and CDR2 YYEEEE. The J segment lost 6 bases and the V segment lost 5 bases, leaving 9 bases of the junction unmatched. In DNA, the CDR3 is TGTGCCAGCAGGGCGACTAGCGGGAGCACTAGCGAGCAGTACTTC. Its protein is CASRATSGSTSEQYF.

The chain carries TRBV16 and TRBJ2-7; tentatively, D is TRBD2 (6 bases). Trimming shortened V by 2 bases and J by 4 bases, and 18 bases separated the two germline ends. This CDR3 contains 16 residues. Germline CDR1 and CDR2: KGHSY and FQNENV. The CDR3 nucleotides are TGTGCCAGCAGCCAAACGGACTGGGGGAGGTTTTACGAGCAGTACTTC. Translating gives CASSQTDWGRFYEQYF.

The genes are TRBV7-9 and TRBJ2-7, with a tentative D call TRBD1 (6 bases). V was clipped by 1 base and J by 1 base, with 11 bases between them. The CDR3 runs 15 residues. Looked up from germline, CDR1 is SEHNR and CDR2 is FQNEAQ (reference sequence). The CDR3 DNA sequence: TGTGCCAGCAGCTTAGGGTTAGGGGGTTCCTACGAGCAGTACTTC. Translating it yields CASSLGLGGSYEQYF.

The chain couples TRBV18 to TRBJ1-6, with 9 bases aligning to TRBD1. The CDR3 covers 16 residues. V was pared by 0 bases and J by 10 bases, with 7 bases of the junction left unmatched. CDR1 and CDR2 (germline): KGHSH, LQKENI. The chain's CDR3 is CASSPPGQGYGSPLHF. CDR3 in DNA: TGTGCCAGCTCACCACCGGGACAGGGCTATGGATCACCCCTCCACTTT. Full variable domain (remainder filled in from reference TRBV18 and TRBJ1-6): NAGVMQNPRHLVRRRGQEARLRCSPMKGHSHVYWYRQLPEEGLKFMVYLQKENIIDESGMPKERFSAEFPKEGPSILRIQQVVRGDSAAYFCASSPPGQGYGSPLHFGNGTRLTVT.

The chain couples TRBV7-3 to TRBJ2-1; 9 positions agree with TRBD2. CDR3 length: 18 amino acids. Germline V lookup: CDR1 SGHTA, CDR2 FQGTGA. The J segment lost 10 bases and the V segment lost 1 base, leaving 17 bases of the junction unmatched. The chain's CDR3 is CASSLIPGSSGRRREQFF. CDR3 DNA: TGTGCCAGCAGCTTAATTCCCGGAAGTAGCGGGAGACGTAGGGAGCAGTTCTTC.

This clone appeared once. The chain is built from TRBV7-8 and TRBJ1-2; D remains unclear. V lost 2 bases and J lost 7, with 8 bases in between. This CDR3 has 12 residues. CDR1 is SGHVS, CDR2 FQNEAQ, per germline. The CDR3 protein is CASSLLGGGYTF. The CDR3 bases are TGTGCCAGCAGCTTACTGGGAGGTGGCTACACCTTC.

In its sample, this clone was seen once. This sequence joins TRBV27 and TRBJ2-3, with 10 bases matching TRBD2. This CDR3 is 16 amino acids long. V shed 6 bases and J 5 bases; nucleotides not matched to a gene: 11. Germline values: CDR1 MNHEY, CDR2 SMNVEV (reference sequence). DNA of the CDR3: TGTGCCAGCAGCTATTGGACTAGCGGACTACTAGATACGCAGTATTTT. It encodes CASSYWTSGLLDTQYF.

V is TRBV5-1 and J is TRBJ1-5; TRBD1 agrees at 8 bases. The V segment lost 4 bases and the J segment 4 bases; nucleotides outside the gene matches: 7. The germline V gene encodes CDR1 SGHRS and CDR2 YFSETQ. CDR3 length equals 15 residues. CDR3 in amino acids: CASSPSGGGNQPQHF. CDR3 nucleotides: TGCGCCAGCAGCCCCTCAGGGGGCGGGAATCAGCCCCAGCATTTT.

This chain joins TRBV6-1 and TRBJ1-2, with D possibly matching TRBD1 (5 bases). V was shortened by 0 bases and J by 6 bases, with 11 bases between the two germline ends. The CDR3 contains 14 residues. Germline loops: CDR1 MNHNS, CDR2 SASEGT. This CDR3 reads CASSEARGEDGYTF. The CDR3, as DNA: TGTGCCAGCAGTGAAGCACGAGGGGAGGATGGCTACACCTTC.